This TCR beta chain originates from a study of OX40 agonist ivuxolimab in advanced cancers. In the study overall: Ivuxolimab, which targeted the costimulatory receptor OX40 (CD134), was an agonistic, fully human IgG2 monoclonal antibody. Prior anti-PD-1, anti-PD-L1 or anti-CTLA-4 therapy was permitted, and checkpoint inhibitors had been received by about 44% of dose-escalation patients. Intravenous ivuxolimab was administered to patients every 2 weeks at six dose levels: 0.01, 0.1, 0.3, 1.5, 3 and 10 mg/kg. A male proportion of almost 85% and a mean age of approximately 58 years, ranging from about 20 to 85, were recorded for the dose-escalation cohort. The paper describes the monotherapy dose-escalation part (N of about 55 patients) of the phase I trial of ivuxolimab. Of the 50 or so patients in dose escalation, 19 had hepatocellular carcinoma, approximately 15 had melanoma, 9 had renal cell carcinoma and 9 had head and neck cancer. Partial responses were achieved by three dose-escalation patients, of whom one had hepatocellular carcinoma and two had cutaneous melanoma. The purpose of peripheral TCRbeta sequencing was to test whether ivuxolimab changed TCR sequence diversity and led to clonal T-cell expansion. Broad study findings and their caveats: Antigen specificity was not determined for the clonally expanded peripheral T cells. Partial responders in the 0.1-3.0 mg/kg groups had among the lowest normalized peripheral clonal expansion, especially among CD8+ T cells. Low levels of normalized T-cell clonal expansion were also seen in some patients who did not respond. Clonal expansion of both CD4+ and CD8+ blood T cells was observed from baseline to week 6 at doses 0.1 to 3.0 mg/kg. After ivuxolimab, expanded clones were on average more numerous among CD8+ T cells than among CD4+ T cells.

To sequence the TCRbeta CDR3 region, genomic DNA was isolated from the sorted cells. The immunoSEQ Assay was used for sequencing of TCRbeta CDR3 regions. The immuneACCESS repertoire file appears here via TCRdb, limited to in-frame rearrangements. These files lack a portion of the clones; in checked studies, under half of the deficit traces to unresolved V genes, and the cause of the others is not known. This sample is represented by about 36,000 clones; about 78% of them were singletons. The biggest ten clones account for under 25% of the sample. The trial excluded patients who had a history of autoimmune disease or who were on systemic immunosuppression. Peripheral blood for TCR sequencing was collected from all dose cohorts at baseline, on cycle 4 day 1, and on cycle 7 day 1. Samples were obtained from an open-label, multicenter, first-in-human phase I dose-escalation trial of ivuxolimab. Adults with locally advanced or metastatic melanoma, renal cell carcinoma, hepatocellular carcinoma or head and neck squamous cell carcinoma were enrolled in the trial. Before TCR sequencing, CD4+ T cells and CD8+ T cells were sorted from peripheral blood as separate populations.

V lost 8 bases and J lost 5 bases; the stretch between them is 12 bases long. The germline V gene yields MDHEN for CDR1 and SYDVKM for CDR2. From its cysteine to its phenylalanine, the CDR3 spans 13 amino acids. The sequence is cut down to CDR3 DNA, 39 bases in frame from base 1. This clone is considered medium-sized (0.01 to 0.1%). There is no known antigen for this receptor. Base-call qualities are not available, and no considerably larger clone is one nucleotide away. This TCR derives from an adult with an advanced solid tumor such as melanoma, head and neck, liver or kidney cancer. The sequences come from CD4+ or CD8+ T cells sorted from blood, collected in a trial of the OX40 agonist ivuxolimab. The chain couples TRBV28 to TRBJ1-4; the D gene identity is not certain. CDR3 reads: CASLDELNEKLFF. The nucleotides are TGTGCCAGCCTGGATGAGCTGAATGAAAAACTGTTTTTT.